This T cell receptor (beta chain) was found in a study of cytomegalovirus exposure and HLA in healthy donors. The germline gives CDR1 SNHLY, CDR2 FYNNEI. The CDR3 totals 13 residues. The V and J ends lost 8 bases and 8 bases respectively, with 16 bases between them. The PCR ran on 60 Vbeta and 13 Jbeta primers. Measured with immunoSEQ multiplex PCR; TCRdb has only the in-frame clones, and not every one. Among around 150,000 clones listed, less than 85% were seen once. The chain carries TRBV2 and TRBJ2-4; the D gene is possibly TRBD2 (6 bases). This receptor was taken from a man between 60 and 75 years old in good health and CMV-seronegative. The sequenced sample consisted of PBMCs. The CDR3 region is CASDLQEGYIQYF. In DNA, the CDR3 is TGTGCCAGCGATCTCCAGGAGGGGTACATTCAGTACTTC.